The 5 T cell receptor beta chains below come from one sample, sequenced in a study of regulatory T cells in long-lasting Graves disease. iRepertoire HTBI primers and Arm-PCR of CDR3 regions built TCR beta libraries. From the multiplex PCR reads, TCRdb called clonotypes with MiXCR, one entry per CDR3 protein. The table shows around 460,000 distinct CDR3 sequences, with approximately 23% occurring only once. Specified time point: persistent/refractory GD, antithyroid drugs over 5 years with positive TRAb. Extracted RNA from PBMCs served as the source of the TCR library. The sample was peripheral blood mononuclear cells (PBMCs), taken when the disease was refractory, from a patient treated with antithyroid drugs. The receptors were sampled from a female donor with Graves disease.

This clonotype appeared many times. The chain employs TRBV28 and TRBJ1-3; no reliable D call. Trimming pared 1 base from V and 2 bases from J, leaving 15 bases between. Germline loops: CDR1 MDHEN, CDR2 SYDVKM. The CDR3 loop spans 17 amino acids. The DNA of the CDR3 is TGTGCCAGCAGTTTATCGATTGGCGTTTTAGCTGGAAACACCATATATTTT. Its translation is CASSLSIGVLAGNTIYF.

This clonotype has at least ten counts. The CDR3 DNA is TGTGCCAGCAGTAAAATGGATGTGGTTGGCTACACCTTC. Translation: CASSKMDVVGYTF. The chain recombines TRBV6-1 with TRBJ1-2; D not resolved. CDR3 length: 13 amino acids. CDR1 and CDR2 from the germline V gene are MNHNS and SASEGT. The ends were cut back, 5 bases at V and 7 bases at J, with 14 bases in the middle.

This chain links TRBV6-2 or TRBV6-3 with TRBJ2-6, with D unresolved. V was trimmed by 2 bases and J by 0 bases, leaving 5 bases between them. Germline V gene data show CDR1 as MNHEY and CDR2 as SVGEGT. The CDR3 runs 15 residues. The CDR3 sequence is CASSYDTSGANVLTF. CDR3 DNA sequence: TGTGCCAGCAGTTACGATACCTCTGGGGCCAACGTCCTGACTTTC.

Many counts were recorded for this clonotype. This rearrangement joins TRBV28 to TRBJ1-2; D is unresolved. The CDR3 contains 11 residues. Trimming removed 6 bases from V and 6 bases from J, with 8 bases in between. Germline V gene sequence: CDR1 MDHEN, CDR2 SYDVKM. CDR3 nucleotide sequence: TGTGCCAGCAGGACATACCATGGCTACACCTTC. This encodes CASRTYHGYTF.

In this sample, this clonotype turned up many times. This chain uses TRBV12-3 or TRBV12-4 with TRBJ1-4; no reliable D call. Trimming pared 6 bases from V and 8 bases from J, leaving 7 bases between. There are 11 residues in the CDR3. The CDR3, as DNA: TGTGCCAGCAGGGCGAGGGAAAAACTGTTTTTT. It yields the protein CASRAREKLFF.